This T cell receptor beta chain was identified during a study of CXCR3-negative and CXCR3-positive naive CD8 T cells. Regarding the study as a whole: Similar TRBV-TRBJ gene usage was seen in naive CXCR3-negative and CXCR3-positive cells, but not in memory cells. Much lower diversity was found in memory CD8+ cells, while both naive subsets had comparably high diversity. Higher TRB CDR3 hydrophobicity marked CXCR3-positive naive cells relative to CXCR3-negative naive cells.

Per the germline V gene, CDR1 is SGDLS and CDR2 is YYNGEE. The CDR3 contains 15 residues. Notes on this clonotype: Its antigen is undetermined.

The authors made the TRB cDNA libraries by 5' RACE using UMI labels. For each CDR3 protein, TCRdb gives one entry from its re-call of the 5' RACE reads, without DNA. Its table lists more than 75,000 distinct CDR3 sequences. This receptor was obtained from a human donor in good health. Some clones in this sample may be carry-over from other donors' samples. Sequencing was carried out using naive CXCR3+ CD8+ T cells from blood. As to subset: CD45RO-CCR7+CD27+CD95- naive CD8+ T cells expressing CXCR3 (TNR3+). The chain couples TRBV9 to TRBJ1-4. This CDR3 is CASSVGDARNEKLFF.